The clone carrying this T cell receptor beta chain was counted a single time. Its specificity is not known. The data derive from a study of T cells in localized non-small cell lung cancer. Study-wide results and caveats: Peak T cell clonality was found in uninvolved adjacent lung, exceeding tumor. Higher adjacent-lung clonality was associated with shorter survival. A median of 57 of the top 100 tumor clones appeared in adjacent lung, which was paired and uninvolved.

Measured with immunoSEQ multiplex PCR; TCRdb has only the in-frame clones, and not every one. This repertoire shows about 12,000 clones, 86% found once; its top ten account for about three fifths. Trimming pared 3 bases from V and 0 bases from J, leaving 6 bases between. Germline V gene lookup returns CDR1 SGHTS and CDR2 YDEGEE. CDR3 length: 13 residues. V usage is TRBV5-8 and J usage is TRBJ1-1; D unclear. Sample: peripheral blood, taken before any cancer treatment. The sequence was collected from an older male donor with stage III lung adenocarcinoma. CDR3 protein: CASSWELNTEAFF. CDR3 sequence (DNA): TGTGCCAGCAGCTGGGAACTGAACACTGAAGCTTTCTTT.